The 10 T cell receptor beta chains listed next were all sequenced from one sample in a study of blood T cell repertoires in COVID-19. The table came from immunoSEQ multiplex PCR; TCRdb's copy has only in-frame clones and leaves some out. This table has about 190,000 clones, about nine tenths appearing once. The sample taken for sequencing was peripheral blood. These receptors were collected from a man younger than 40 with acute or convalescent COVID-19.

This clone was observed once. This sequence joins TRBV6-5 and TRBJ2-2, with D perhaps matching TRBD2 (5 bases). Germline values: CDR1 MNHEY, CDR2 SVGAGI. The V gene lost 10 bases and the J gene lost 1 base, with 10 bases spanning the gap. The CDR3 sequence is 13 residues long. The CDR3 nucleotides are TGTGCCACCAACGAGGGGAACACCGGGGAGCTGTTTTTT. Its translation is CATNEGNTGELFF.

This clone was detected only once. The chain combines TRBV28 with TRBJ1-2; tentative D call: TRBD1 (6 bases). With 3 bases removed from V and 6 bases from J, the gap between germline ends came to 20 bases. The CDR3 is made up of 16 amino acids. In germline, CDR1 is MDHEN, CDR2 SYDVKM. The CDR3 reads CASSFPTGDFYDGYTF. CDR3 bases: TGTGCCAGCAGTTTCCCGACAGGCGACTTCTATGATGGCTACACCTTC.

This chain uses TRBV7-6 with TRBJ2-1; D is possibly TRBD2 (5 bases). CDR1 is SGHVS and CDR2 is FNYEAQ in the germline V gene. The CDR3 is 17 residues long. Trimming removed 2 bases at V and 6 bases at J, with 20 bases between. In nucleotides, the CDR3 is TGTGCCAGCAGCTTATCACCCCGATGGACTGGGCCCAATGAGCAGTTCTTC. It is translated as CASSLSPRWTGPNEQFF.

In regard to this clone: This sample includes further DNA sequences coding for the same CDR3. This CDR3 is CASSFTGLAGGGYTGELFF. The CDR3 coding sequence is TGTGCCAGCAGTTTTACGGGACTAGCGGGAGGAGGATACACCGGGGAGCTGTTTTTT. The V gene is TRBV7-8, the J gene TRBJ2-2; 15 nucleotides align to TRBD2. The CDR3 loop spans 19 amino acids. CDR1 is SGHVS, CDR2 FQNEAQ, per germline. V was clipped by 6 bases and J by 3 bases; unmatched bases: 11.

V and J are TRBV5-1 and TRBJ2-7; 13 bases fit TRBD2. V shed 3 bases, J shed 5 bases, and the junction held 14 bases outside the gene matches. The CDR3 has 18 residues. From germline, CDR1 is SGHRS and CDR2 YFSETQ. For the CDR3, the DNA is TGCGCCAGCAGCTGGCGACCGCGGACTAGCGGGAGTTTCCACGAGCAGTACTTC. Its protein is CASSWRPRTSGSFHEQYF. Filled out from reference TRBV5-1 and TRBJ2-7, the complete variable domain reads KAGVTQTPRYLIKTRGQQVTLSCSPISGHRSVSWYQQTPGQGLQFLFEYFSETQRNKGNFPGRFSGRQFSNSRSEMNVSTLELGDSALYLCASSWRPRTSGSFHEQYFGPGTRLTVT.

The rearrangement links TRBV3-1 (or the pseudogene TRBV3-2) to TRBJ1-1; the D is unclear. Trimming left V 6 bases short and J 6 bases short, with 11 bases between. Per germline, CDR1 LGHDT and CDR2 YNNKEL (reference sequence). The length of the CDR3 is 12 residues. DNA for the CDR3: TGTGCCAGCAGTCTAGGTAGCTCTGAAGCTTTCTTT. Protein sequence: CASSLGSSEAFF.

This chain joins TRBV25-1 and TRBJ1-1, with TRBD1 identical over 7 bases. This CDR3 spans 13 amino acids. The J segment lost 1 base and the V segment lost 6 bases, leaving 2 bases of the junction unmatched. The germline CDR1 and CDR2 sequences are MGHDK and SYGVNS. The CDR3 is CASRRQGNTEAFF. DNA for the CDR3: TGTGCCAGCAGACGACAGGGGAACACTGAAGCTTTCTTT. The whole variable domain, remainder taken from reference TRBV25-1 and TRBJ1-1, is EADIYQTPRYLVIGTGKKITLECSQTMGHDKMYWYQQDPGMELHLIHYSYGVNSTEKGDLSSESTVSRIRTEHFPLTLESARPSHTSQYLCASRRQGNTEAFFGQGTRLTVV.

This chain links TRBV5-5 with TRBJ1-6; 7 bases fit TRBD1. CDR3 length: 16 amino acids. Germline V gene lookup returns CDR1 SGHKS and CDR2 YYEKEE (reference sequence). J lost 2 bases, V lost 1 base, and 3 bases had no gene match. CDR3 DNA: TGTGCCAGCAGCTTGACAGGGGTACCCTATAATTCACCCCTCCACTTT. It encodes CASSLTGVPYNSPLHF.

The rearrangement uses TRBV12-3 or TRBV12-4 and TRBJ2-5, with D maybe TRBD1 (5 bases). V lost 7 bases and J 5 bases, leaving 14 bases between the germline ends. The CDR3 is 13 amino acids. CDR3 loop: CASKAGYRETQYF. The CDR3 DNA is TGTGCCAGCAAGGCAGGGTACAGGGAGACCCAGTACTTC.

The genes are TRBV7-9 and TRBJ1-1; D is possibly TRBD1 (6 bases). V was pared by 5 bases and J by 1 base, with 11 bases between. This CDR3 region has 14 residues. Germline V CDR1 and CDR2: SEHNR, FQNEAQ (reference sequence). CDR3 region: CASSITGRNTEAFF. The CDR3 coding sequence is TGTGCCAGCAGCATTACAGGGAGGAACACTGAAGCTTTCTTT.